This T cell receptor beta chain was profiled in a study of cytomegalovirus exposure and HLA in healthy donors. Whole-study results and caveats: Listed as cytomegalovirus-associated were 150 to 200 TCR beta chains. The study dropped some indistinguishable V segments, TRBV6-2 and TRBV6-3 among them.

60 Vbeta and 13 Jbeta primers were used in PCR. Using immunoSEQ multiplex PCR, the repertoire was profiled, and TCRdb retains in-frame clones only, with some absent. This table holds 200,000 or so clones, approximately 80% found once. CDR1 is SGHNT and CDR2 is YYREEE in the germline V gene (reference sequence). This CDR3 is 13 amino acids long. The ends lost 4 bases at V and 7 bases at J; junction bases unmatched: 7. Healthy bone marrow donors made up the cohort. This clone was seen a single time. The antigen is unknown. Sequences were obtained from PBMCs. The clonotype was recovered from a girl aged 2 to 9 in good health and CMV-seronegative. The V gene is TRBV5-4, the J gene TRBJ1-1; TRBD1 matches 7 bases. CDR3: CASSLWTGHEAFF. CDR3 coding DNA: TGTGCCAGCAGCCTTTGGACAGGTCATGAAGCTTTCTTT. Using reference TRBV5-4 and TRBJ1-1 for the parts outside the CDR3, the full variable domain is ETGVTQSPTHLIKTRGQQVTLRCSSQSGHNTVSWYQQALGQGPQFIFQYYREEENGRGNFPPRFSGLQFPNYSSELNVNALELDDSALYLCASSLWTGHEAFFGQGTRLTVV.